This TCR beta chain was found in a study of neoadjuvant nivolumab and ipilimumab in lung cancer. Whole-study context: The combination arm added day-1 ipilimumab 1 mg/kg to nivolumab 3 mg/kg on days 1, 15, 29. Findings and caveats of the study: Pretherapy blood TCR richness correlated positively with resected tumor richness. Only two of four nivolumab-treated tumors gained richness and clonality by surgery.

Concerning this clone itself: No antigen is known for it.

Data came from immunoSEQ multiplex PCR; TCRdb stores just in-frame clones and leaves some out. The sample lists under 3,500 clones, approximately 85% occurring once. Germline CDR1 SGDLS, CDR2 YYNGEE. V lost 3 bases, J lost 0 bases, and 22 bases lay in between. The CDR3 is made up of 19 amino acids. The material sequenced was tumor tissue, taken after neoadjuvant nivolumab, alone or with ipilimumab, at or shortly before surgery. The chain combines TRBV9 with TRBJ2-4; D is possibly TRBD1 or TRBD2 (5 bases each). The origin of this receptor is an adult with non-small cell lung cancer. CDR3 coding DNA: TGTGCCAGCAGCGACCCGCCCCCCGGGACCCCACTAGCCAAAAACATTCAGTACTTC. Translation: CASSDPPPGTPLAKNIQYF.